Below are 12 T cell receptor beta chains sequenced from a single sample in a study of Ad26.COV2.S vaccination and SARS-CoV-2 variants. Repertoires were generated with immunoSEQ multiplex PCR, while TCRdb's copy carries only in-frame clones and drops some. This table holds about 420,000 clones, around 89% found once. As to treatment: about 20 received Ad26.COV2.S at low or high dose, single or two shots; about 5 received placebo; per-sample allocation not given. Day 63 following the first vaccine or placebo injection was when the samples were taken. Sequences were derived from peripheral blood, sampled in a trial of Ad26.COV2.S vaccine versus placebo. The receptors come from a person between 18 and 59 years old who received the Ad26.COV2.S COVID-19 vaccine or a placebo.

The CDR3 here is CATSRDLTGWDTGELFF. For the CDR3, the DNA is TGTGCCACCAGCAGGGACTTGACGGGTTGGGACACCGGGGAGCTGTTTTTT. The rearrangement uses TRBV15 and TRBJ2-2; D is perhaps TRBD2 (5 bases). The CDR3 has 17 amino acids. CDR1 LNHNV and CDR2 YYDKDF come from the germline V gene (reference sequence). Trimming shortened V by 3 bases and J by 3 bases, and 17 bases separated the two germline ends.

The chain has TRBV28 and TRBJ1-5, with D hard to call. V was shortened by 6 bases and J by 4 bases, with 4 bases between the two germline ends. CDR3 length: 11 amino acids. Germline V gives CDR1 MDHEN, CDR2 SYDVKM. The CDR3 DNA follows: TGTGCCAGCAGCCGAAATCAGCCCCAGCATTTT. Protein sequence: CASSRNQPQHF.

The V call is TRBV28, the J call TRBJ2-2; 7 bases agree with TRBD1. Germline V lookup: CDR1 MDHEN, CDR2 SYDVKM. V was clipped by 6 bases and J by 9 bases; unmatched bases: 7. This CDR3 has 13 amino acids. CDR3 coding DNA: TGTGCCAGCAGATTTCTACAGGGGTGGGAGCTGTTTTTT. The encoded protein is CASRFLQGWELFF.

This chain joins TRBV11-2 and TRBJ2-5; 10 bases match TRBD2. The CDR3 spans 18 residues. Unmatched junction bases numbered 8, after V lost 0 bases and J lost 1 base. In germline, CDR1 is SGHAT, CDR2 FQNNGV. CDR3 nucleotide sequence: TGTGCCAGCAGCTTAGATTCCCCAGCGGGGGGGAGCCAAGAGACCCAGTACTTC. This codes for CASSLDSPAGGSQETQYF.

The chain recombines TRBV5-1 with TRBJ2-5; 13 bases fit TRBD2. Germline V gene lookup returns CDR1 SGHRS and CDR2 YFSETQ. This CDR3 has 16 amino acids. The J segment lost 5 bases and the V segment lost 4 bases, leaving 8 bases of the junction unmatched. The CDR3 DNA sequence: TGCGCCAGCAGCCAATACGGACTAGCGGGGGAGGAGACCCAGTACTTC. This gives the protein CASSQYGLAGEETQYF.

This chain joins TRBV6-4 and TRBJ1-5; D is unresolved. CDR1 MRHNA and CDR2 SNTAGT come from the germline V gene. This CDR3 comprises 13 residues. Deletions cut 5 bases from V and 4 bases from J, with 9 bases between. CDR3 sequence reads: CASSRETNQPQHF. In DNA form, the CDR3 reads TGTGCCAGCAGTCGGGAGACAAATCAGCCCCAGCATTTT.

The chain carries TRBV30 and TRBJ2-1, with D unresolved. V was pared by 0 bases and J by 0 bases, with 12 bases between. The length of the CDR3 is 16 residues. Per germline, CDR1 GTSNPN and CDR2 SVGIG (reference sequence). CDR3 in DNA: TGTGCCTGGAGTGTTGTCGCGCCAAGCTCCTACAATGAGCAGTTCTTC. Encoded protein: CAWSVVAPSSYNEQFF.

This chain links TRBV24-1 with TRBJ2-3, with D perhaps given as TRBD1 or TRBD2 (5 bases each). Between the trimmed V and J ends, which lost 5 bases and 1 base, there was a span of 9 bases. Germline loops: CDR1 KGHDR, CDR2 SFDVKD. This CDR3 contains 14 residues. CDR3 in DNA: TGTGCCACCAGTGCCTGGGACCGCACAGATACGCAGTATTTT. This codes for CATSAWDRTDTQYF.

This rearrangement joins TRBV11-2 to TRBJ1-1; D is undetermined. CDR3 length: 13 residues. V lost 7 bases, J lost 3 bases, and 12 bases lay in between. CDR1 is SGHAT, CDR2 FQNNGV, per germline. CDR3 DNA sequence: TGTGCCAGCAACCACATTCCCGACACTGAAGCTTTCTTT. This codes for CASNHIPDTEAFF.

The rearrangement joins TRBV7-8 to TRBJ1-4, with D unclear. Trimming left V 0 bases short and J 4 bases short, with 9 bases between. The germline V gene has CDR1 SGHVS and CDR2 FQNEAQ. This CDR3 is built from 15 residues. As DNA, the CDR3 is TGTGCCAGCAGCTTAGCGACTCTGATTAATGAAAAACTGTTTTTT. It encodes CASSLATLINEKLFF.

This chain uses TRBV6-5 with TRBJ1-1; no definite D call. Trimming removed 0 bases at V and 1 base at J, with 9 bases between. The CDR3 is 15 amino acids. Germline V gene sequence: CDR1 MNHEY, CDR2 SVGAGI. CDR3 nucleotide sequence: TGTGCCAGCAGTTACTCGACCAGTCCGAACACTGAAGCTTTCTTT. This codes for CASSYSTSPNTEAFF.

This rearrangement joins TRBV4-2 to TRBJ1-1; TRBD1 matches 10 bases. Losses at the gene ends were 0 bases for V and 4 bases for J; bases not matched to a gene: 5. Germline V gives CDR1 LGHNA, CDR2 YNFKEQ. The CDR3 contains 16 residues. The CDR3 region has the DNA TGTGCCAGCAGCCAAGAGACAGGGGGCGCGGGCACTGAAGCTTTCTTT. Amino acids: CASSQETGGAGTEAFF.